These T cell receptor beta chains were read from a single sample in a study of CXCR3-negative and CXCR3-positive naive CD8 T cells. TCRdb re-analyzed the 5' RACE reads; it lists each CDR3 protein once, without DNA. This table holds around 63,000 distinct CDR3 sequences. The sample taken for sequencing was naive CXCR3+ CD8+ T cells from blood. The source is a human donor in good health. Some clones in this sample may be carry-over from other donors' samples. CDR3s include the opening cysteine and the closing phenylalanine or tryptophan.

J	V	CDR3
TRBJ2-7	TRBV29-1	CSVEWSYEQYF
TRBJ1-3	TRBV9	CASSVDEGTIYF
TRBJ2-1	TRBV4-3	CASSPGTTIYNEQFF
TRBJ2-2	TRBV6-1	CASSLTSDTGELFF
TRBJ2-7	TRBV11-2	CASSLGPGYEQYF
TRBJ2-6	TRBV20-1	CSARDIRSGANVLTF
TRBJ2-7	TRBV7-8	CASSPPRTGSYEQYF
TRBJ2-7	TRBV20-1	CSAREQDPYEQYF
TRBJ1-1	TRBV29-1	CSVTRPGNTEAFF
TRBJ2-3	TRBV15	CATSRGRGMSTDTQYF
TRBJ2-4	TRBV21-1	CASSTDLCAKNIQYF
TRBJ2-7	TRBV28	CASRTTGDEQYF
TRBJ2-3	TRBV27	CASSFAGATDTQYF
TRBJ2-5	TRBV28	CASSLVAGGEISEETQYF
TRBJ2-3	TRBV16	CASSQFLTTADTQYF
TRBJ1-4	TRBV9	CASSVTGATNEKLFF
TRBJ2-1	TRBV4-3	CASSQDLGVVEQFF